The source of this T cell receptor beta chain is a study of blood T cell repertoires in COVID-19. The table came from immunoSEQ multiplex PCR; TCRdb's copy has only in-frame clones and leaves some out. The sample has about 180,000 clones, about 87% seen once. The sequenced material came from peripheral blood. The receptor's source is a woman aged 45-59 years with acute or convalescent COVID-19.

The DNA of the CDR3 is TGTGCCAGCAGCTGGCCGCCAGAGACCCAGTACTTC. It specifies CASSWPPETQYF. The chain recombines TRBV5-8 with TRBJ2-5; D is undetermined. Deletions cut 3 bases from V and 4 bases from J, with 7 bases between. Germline values: CDR1 SGHTS, CDR2 YDEGEE. The CDR3 is 12 amino acids.